The 24 T cell receptor beta chains below were found in one sample sequenced in a study of blood T cell repertoires in COVID-19. Data came from immunoSEQ multiplex PCR; TCRdb stores just in-frame clones and leaves some out. The repertoire holds some 460,000 clones, with 87% as singletons. The sequenced sample consisted of PBMCs or T cells enriched from blood (not recorded which). All receptors derive from a woman aged 18-35 years who had recovered from COVID-19.

The chain is built from TRBV11-2 and TRBJ2-3, with 8 positions matching TRBD2. This CDR3 spans 15 amino acids. CDR1 and CDR2 (germline): SGHAT, FQNNGV. Trimming cost V 5 bases and J 0 bases; bases outside gene matches: 4. DNA of the CDR3: TGTGCCAGCAGCATAGCGGGACTAAGCACAGATACGCAGTATTTT. It specifies CASSIAGLSTDTQYF.

This clone appeared once. This chain uses TRBV4-1 with TRBJ2-7; TRBD2 is a possible D gene (6 bases). The CDR3 runs to 15 residues. V dropped 3 bases and J dropped 4 bases, with 16 bases sitting between them. In germline, CDR1 is MGHRA, CDR2 YSYEKL. The CDR3 sequence: CASSQETGTSYEQYF. For the CDR3, the DNA is TGCGCCAGCAGCCAGGAAACCGGGACTTCTTACGAGCAGTACTTC.

V gene TRBV30 combines with J gene TRBJ1-5; no reliable D call. CDR3 length: 14 residues. Trimming cost V 0 bases and J 4 bases, with 10 bases left between them. Germline assignment: CDR1 GTSNPN and CDR2 SVGIG (reference sequence). CDR3 sequence (DNA): TGTGCCTGGAGTGTACTAAGTGGGAATCAGCCCCAGCATTTT. Residues: CAWSVLSGNQPQHF.

CDR3 sequence reads: CASSEDRGRDREAFF. DNA for the CDR3: TGTGCCAGCAGTGAGGATAGGGGGAGGGACAGGGAAGCTTTCTTT. J is TRBJ1-1 and V is TRBV25-1; 8 bases are a match to TRBD1. This CDR3 has 15 amino acids. The germline V gene has CDR1 MGHDK and CDR2 SYGVNS. V was clipped by 3 bases and J by 8 bases; unmatched bases: 11.

This clone has just a few counts. The DNA for the CDR3 is TGTGCCTGGAGTAGGACTGACACTGAAGCTTTCTTT. Translation gives CAWSRTDTEAFF. The rearrangement links TRBV30 to TRBJ1-1; D remains unclear. The CDR3 runs 12 residues. The V and J ends lost 2 bases and 3 bases respectively, with 7 bases between them. In germline, CDR1 is GTSNPN, CDR2 SVGIG (reference sequence).

V gene TRBV28 combines with J gene TRBJ1-1, with unresolved D. The V gene's germline CDR1 is MDHEN and CDR2 SYDVKM. Trimming took off 7 bases at V and 1 base at J, with 10 bases between the two ends. CDR3 length equals 13 residues. CDR3 sequence (DNA): TGTGCCAGCATTGAGGGTTCGAACACTGAAGCTTTCTTT. It is translated as CASIEGSNTEAFF.

CDR3 DNA sequence: TGTGCCAGCAGCCCACTGTCCGAGGGCGCTGAAGCTTTCTTT. Translation: CASSPLSEGAEAFF. The chain is built from TRBV3-1 (or the pseudogene TRBV3-2) and TRBJ1-1, with D unclear. V was trimmed by 4 bases and J by 6 bases, leaving 15 bases between them. Germline assignment: CDR1 LGHDT and CDR2 YNNKEL (reference sequence). This CDR3 has 14 residues.

This chain uses TRBV7-2 with TRBJ2-5; D not certain. The CDR3 is 14 amino acids. V was cut by 1 base and J by 5 bases, with 11 bases left in between. Germline V gene sequence: CDR1 SGHTA, CDR2 FQGNSA. The CDR3 region is CASSLDPDWETQYF. CDR3 in DNA: TGTGCCAGCAGCTTAGATCCAGATTGGGAGACCCAGTACTTC. Based on the CDR3 plus reference TRBV7-2 and TRBJ2-5, the full variable domain is GAGVSQSPSNKVTEKGKDVELRCDPISGHTALYWYRQSLGQGLEFLIYFQGNSAPDKSGLPSDRFSAERTGGSVSTLTIQRTQQEDSAVYLCASSLDPDWETQYFGPGTRLLVL.

The CDR3 DNA is TGTGCCAGCAGCTTAGCGCGGGGTGGAAACTACAATGAGCAGTTCTTC. It specifies CASSLARGGNYNEQFF. The chain uses TRBV7-9 and TRBJ2-1, with D possibly being TRBD2 (6 bases). From germline, CDR1 is SEHNR and CDR2 FQNEAQ (reference sequence). The V and J ends lost 0 bases and 3 bases respectively, with 12 bases between them. CDR3 size: 16 residues.

This clone was recorded a few times. The V gene is TRBV2, the J gene TRBJ1-5; maybe TRBD1 (6 bases). This CDR3 spans 14 amino acids. CDR1 is SNHLY and CDR2 is FYNNEI in the germline V gene. V gave up 7 bases and J gave up 3 bases, with 13 bases separating them. The CDR3 coding sequence is TGTGCCAGCATCGACGGACAGAACAATCAGCCCCAGCATTTT. Translated, it gives CASIDGQNNQPQHF.

The chain links TRBV10-3 to TRBJ2-7; D is possibly TRBD2 (5 bases). Germline loops: CDR1 ENHRY, CDR2 SYGVKD. V lost 7 bases and J 2 bases, leaving 15 bases between the germline ends. This CDR3 is 14 amino acids long. CDR3 in DNA: TGTGCCATCACGAGGACCGAGGGAACCTACGAGCAGTACTTC. It translates to CAITRTEGTYEQYF.

This chain connects TRBV28 to TRBJ2-5; TRBD2 matches 7 bases. Per the germline V gene, CDR1 is MDHEN and CDR2 is SYDVKM. V shed 0 bases and J 5 bases; nucleotides not matched to a gene: 3. The CDR3 is 14 amino acids. The CDR3, as DNA: TGTGCCAGCAGTTTATGGACGGGGGGTGAGACCCAGTACTTC. It yields the protein CASSLWTGGETQYF.

CDR3 region: CASSRDSPEWDGYTF. For the CDR3, the DNA is TGTGCCAGCAGCCGGGACAGCCCGGAGTGGGATGGCTACACCTTC. V usage is TRBV5-5 and J usage is TRBJ1-2, with 7 bases that match TRBD1. Losses at the gene ends were 4 bases for V and 6 bases for J; bases not matched to a gene: 12. This CDR3 spans 15 amino acids. The germline V gene encodes CDR1 SGHKS and CDR2 YYEKEE (reference sequence).

The chain recombines TRBV30 with TRBJ2-2, with a weak D call TRBD2 (5 bases). V was pared by 3 bases and J by 4 bases, with 12 bases between. CDR1 and CDR2 (germline): GTSNPN, SVGIG (reference sequence). The CDR3 is 14 amino acids. The CDR3 nucleotides are TGTGCCTGGAGGGTGAAGGGAGTCACCGGGGAGCTGTTTTTT. It yields the protein CAWRVKGVTGELFF.

V is TRBV2 and J is TRBJ1-2, with 9 bases matching TRBD1. CDR3 size: 14 residues. The germline gives CDR1 SNHLY, CDR2 FYNNEI. V gave up 6 bases and J gave up 8 bases; unmatched junction bases: 10. CDR3 region: CASSPLTGGVGYTF. Written as DNA, the CDR3 is TGTGCCAGCAGCCCCCTTACAGGGGGCGTAGGCTACACCTTC.

The J gene is TRBJ2-1, the V gene TRBV9; D perhaps matches TRBD2 (5 bases). Germline lookup yields CDR1 SGDLS and CDR2 YYNGEE. CDR3 length equals 16 residues. Deletions cut 1 base from V and 0 bases from J, with 11 bases between. The CDR3 is CASSVRGLSSYNEQFF. The DNA for the CDR3 is TGTGCCAGCAGCGTACGCGGACTGAGCTCCTACAATGAGCAGTTCTTC.

This clone was seen just once. The junction does not match germline at one end; this may be a read error. This rearrangement joins TRBV11-2 to TRBJ1-1; TRBD1 matches 7 bases. The germline V gene has CDR1 SGHAT and CDR2 FQNNGV. CDR3 length: 15 amino acids. The CDR3 nucleotides are TGTGCCGGCAGCGGGGGGATACAGGGGACCACTGAAGCTTTCTTT. Its translation: CAGSGGIQGTTEAFF.

This clone was detected a few times. The V and J genes are TRBV3-1 (or the pseudogene TRBV3-2) and TRBJ1-2; D gene uncertain. V was trimmed by 1 base and J by 5 bases, leaving 11 bases between them. Germline loops: CDR1 LGHDT, CDR2 YNNKEL (reference sequence). CDR3 length equals 14 residues. The CDR3: CASSQAYSGYGYTF. CDR3 bases: TGTGCCAGCAGCCAAGCCTACTCCGGGTATGGCTACACCTTC.

The chain carries TRBV7-3 and TRBJ2-3, with D possibly TRBD1 on 5 matching bases. This CDR3 comprises 17 residues. Germline V lookup: CDR1 SGHTA, CDR2 FQGTGA. With 5 bases removed from V and 7 bases from J, the gap between germline ends came to 25 bases. For the CDR3, the DNA is TGTGCCAGCAGCCCCTCTTCCCGGGCAGGGTTGGGTAATACGCAGTATTTT. It is translated as CASSPSSRAGLGNTQYF.

The chain recombines TRBV6-5 with TRBJ1-1; 7 positions match TRBD1. Trimming took 9 bases from V and 6 from J; bases not matched to a gene: 10. CDR3 length equals 13 residues. Per the germline V gene, CDR1 is MNHEY and CDR2 is SVGAGI. Here the CDR3 DNA reads TGTGCCAGTATAGGGGGCGTTGGTGCTGAAGCTTTCTTT. As protein: CASIGGVGAEAFF.

The rearrangement links TRBV6-5 to TRBJ1-2, with 7 bases fitting TRBD1. This CDR3 is built from 14 residues. V gave up 2 bases and J gave up 6 bases; unmatched junction bases: 6. Germline assignment: CDR1 MNHEY and CDR2 SVGAGI. CDR3 sequence: CASSYADRVDGYTF. The CDR3, as DNA: TGTGCCAGCAGTTACGCCGACAGGGTTGATGGCTACACCTTC.

This clone was seen only a few times. This sequence joins TRBV21-1 and TRBJ1-5; TRBD1, as called in the table, went unchecked against the DNA. TRBV21-1 is reported as a pseudogene. The CDR3 consists of 16 residues. DNA of the CDR3: TGTGCCAGCAGCAAGCCAGACAGGGGTAGCAATCAGCCCCAGCATTTT. Amino acids: CASSKPDRGSNQPQHF.

A remark on this clone: The DNA is left out, because the CDR3 cannot be placed on it with certainty; the CDR3 is given as TCRdb lists it. This chain links TRBV28 with TRBJ2-2; the table calls TRBD1, which could not be checked here. The CDR3 has 13 amino acids, counting both end residues. Germline CDR1 and CDR2: MDHEN and SYDVKM. The CDR3 reads CASILAGTGELFF.

The V gene is TRBV7-2, the J gene TRBJ2-2; D may be TRBD2 (6 bases). Germline V gene sequence: CDR1 SGHTA, CDR2 FQGNSA. V was pared by 1 base and J by 4 bases, with 13 bases between. The CDR3 consists of 16 residues. The DNA of the CDR3 is TGTGCCAGCAGCTTAGAGACAGCGGGCCCCACCGGGGAGCTGTTTTTT. Its translation: CASSLETAGPTGELFF.